These 9 T cell receptor beta chains originate from one sample sequenced in a study of blood T cell repertoires in COVID-19. TCRdb's copy holds only in-frame clones and misses some; the assay was immunoSEQ multiplex PCR. The table lists some 270,000 clones, around nine tenths of them singletons, with roughly 0.8% in the top ten. The material sequenced was peripheral blood. Source of these receptors: a man aged 25-45 years with acute or convalescent COVID-19.

The genes are TRBV3-1 (or the pseudogene TRBV3-2) and TRBJ2-7; D is undetermined. This CDR3 is 13 amino acids long. Trimming shortened V by 5 bases and J by 0 bases, and 8 bases separated the two germline ends. The germline V gene encodes CDR1 LGHDT and CDR2 YNNKEL (reference sequence). CDR3 bases: TGTGCCAGCAGCTTCCAATCCTCCTACGAGCAGTACTTC. Its protein is CASSFQSSYEQYF.

The rearrangement links TRBV7-9 to TRBJ1-3; D remains unclear. CDR3 length equals 13 residues. With 1 base removed from V and 3 bases from J, the gap between germline ends came to 4 bases. CDR1 and CDR2 from the germline V gene are SEHNR and FQNEAQ (reference sequence). CDR3 loop: CASSLVNGNTIYF. The CDR3 coding sequence is TGTGCCAGCAGCTTAGTCAATGGAAACACCATATATTTT. Combining the CDR3 with reference TRBV7-9 and TRBJ1-3 gives the whole variable domain DTGVSQNPRHKITKRGQNVTFRCDPISEHNRLYWYRQTLGQGPEFLTYFQNEAQLEKSRLLSDRFSAERPKGSFSTLEIQRTEQGDSAMYLCASSLVNGNTIYFGEGSWLTVV.

This chain uses TRBV10-3 with TRBJ2-5; D ambiguous. Looked up from germline, CDR1 is ENHRY and CDR2 is SYGVKD. The CDR3 contains 13 residues. Trimming cost V 2 bases and J 2 bases, with 6 bases left between them. In nucleotides, the CDR3 is TGTGCCATCAGTGAGACTTTTCAAGAGACCCAGTACTTC. Translated: CAISETFQETQYF.

The J gene is TRBJ1-3, the V gene TRBV4-1, with TRBD1 matching over 8 bases. The CDR3 is 18 residues long. Germline CDR1 is MGHRA and CDR2 is YSYEKL. V gave up 2 bases and J gave up 4 bases; unmatched junction bases: 13. In nucleotides, the CDR3 is TGCGCCAGCAGCCAAAGTTCTAAGACAGGGGCGGCCGGAAACACCATATATTTT. This translates into CASSQSSKTGAAGNTIYF.

This clone was detected only a few times. This rearrangement joins TRBV11-2 to TRBJ2-7; 11 nucleotides agree with TRBD2. This CDR3 has 15 residues. V gave up 3 bases and J gave up 2 bases; unmatched junction bases: 3. Germline assignment: CDR1 SGHAT and CDR2 FQNNGV. CDR3 region: CASSFTSGSTYEQYF. The CDR3 bases are TGTGCCAGCAGCTTTACTAGCGGGAGTACCTACGAGCAGTACTTC.

J is TRBJ1-2 and V is TRBV5-6, with 9 bases fitting TRBD1. Germline values: CDR1 SGHDT, CDR2 YYEEEE. V shed 4 bases, J shed 5 bases, and the junction held 3 bases outside the gene matches. The CDR3 length is 13 residues. CDR3 sequence reads: CASSETGGYGYTF. The CDR3 DNA is TGTGCCAGCAGCGAGACAGGGGGATATGGCTACACCTTC.

The chain joins TRBV7-9 to TRBJ1-2, with 7 nucleotides matching TRBD1. The CDR3 contains 12 residues. Losses at the gene ends were 3 bases for V and 6 bases for J; bases not matched to a gene: 1. Per germline, CDR1 SEHNR and CDR2 FQNEAQ (reference sequence). CDR3 residues: CASSFGTDGYTF. In DNA form, the CDR3 reads TGTGCCAGCAGCTTTGGGACAGATGGCTACACCTTC.

CDR3 nucleotides: TGTGCCAGCAGCTCCCTACGGGGCAATCAGCCCCAGCATTTT. As protein: CASSSLRGNQPQHF. The J gene is TRBJ1-5, the V gene TRBV28, with unresolved D. V was pared by 6 bases and J by 2 bases, with 11 bases between. CDR1 is MDHEN and CDR2 is SYDVKM in the germline V gene. CDR3 size: 14 residues.

The rearrangement links TRBV5-1 to TRBJ1-1, with 12 positions matching TRBD1. The CDR3 totals 16 residues. The trim removed 7 bases at V and 4 bases at J, leaving 11 bases unmatched. Per the germline V gene, CDR1 is SGHRS and CDR2 is YFSETQ. The CDR3 protein is CASGSGTGGSGTEAFF. The CDR3 DNA follows: TGCGCCAGCGGATCCGGGACAGGGGGCAGTGGCACTGAAGCTTTCTTT.